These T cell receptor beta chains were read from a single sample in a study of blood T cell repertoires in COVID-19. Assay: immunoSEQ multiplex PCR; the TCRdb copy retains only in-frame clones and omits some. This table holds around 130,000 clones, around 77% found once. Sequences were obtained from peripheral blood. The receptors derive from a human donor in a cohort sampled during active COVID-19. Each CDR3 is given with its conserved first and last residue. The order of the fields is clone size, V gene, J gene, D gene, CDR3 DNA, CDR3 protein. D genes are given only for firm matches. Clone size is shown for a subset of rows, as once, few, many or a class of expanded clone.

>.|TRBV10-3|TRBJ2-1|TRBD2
TGTGCCATCAGTGATCCCACTAGCGGGGGGGCCAGAGGCTCCTACAATGAGCAGTTCTTC
CAISDPTSGGARGSYNEQFF
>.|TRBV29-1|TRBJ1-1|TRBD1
TGCAGCGTTTGGGACAGGACCTCCCCAAAGGGCGACACTGAAGCTTTCTTT
CSVWDRTSPKGDTEAFF
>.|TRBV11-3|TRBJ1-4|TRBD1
TGTGCCAGCAGCAACGGACAGGGTGGAGGGTCAACTAATGAAAAACTGTTTTTT
CASSNGQGGGSTNEKLFF
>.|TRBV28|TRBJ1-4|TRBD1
TGTGCCAGCAGGGACAGGGCTAGTGAAAAACTGTTTTTT
CASRDRASEKLFF
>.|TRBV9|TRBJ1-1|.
TGTGCCAGCAGCAAAGACGGGGGGCCTGAAGCTTTCTTT
CASSKDGGPEAFF
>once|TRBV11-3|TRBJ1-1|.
TGTGCCAGCAGCTTAGCCGGGGGGCGCCGGACTGAAGCTTTCTTT
CASSLAGGRRTEAFF
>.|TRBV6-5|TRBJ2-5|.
TGTGCCAGCAGCCGGGGACTCAGTCAAGAGACCCAGTACTTC
CASSRGLSQETQYF
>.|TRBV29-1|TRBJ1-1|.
TGCGGCTTGAGGGGGGGAGGTCCTGAAGCTTTCTTT
CGLRGGGPEAFF
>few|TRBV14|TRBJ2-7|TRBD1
TGTGCCAGCAGCCGCCCGGGACAGGGGGCCTACGAGCAGTACTTC
CASSRPGQGAYEQYF
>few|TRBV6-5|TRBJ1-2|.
TGTGCCAGCACCCAGGGTTACTATGGCTACACCTTC
CASTQGYYGYTF
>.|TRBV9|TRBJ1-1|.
TGTGCCAGCAGCGTAGGCACAGGAACCGAAGCTTTCTTT
CASSVGTGTEAFF
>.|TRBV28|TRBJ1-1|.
TGTGCCAGCAGTTTGGCCACTGAAGCTTTCTTT
CASSLATEAFF
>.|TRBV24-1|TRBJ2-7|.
TGTGCCACCAGTGCAAGACAGTCCCTAAACGCCGAGCAGTACTTC
CATSARQSLNAEQYF
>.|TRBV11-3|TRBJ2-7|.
TGTGCCAGCAGCTTAGGTGGCGGGGCGCCCTACGAGCAGTACTTC
CASSLGGGAPYEQYF
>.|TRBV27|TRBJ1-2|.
TGTGCCAGCAGTTACGACAGAGTCTATGGCTACACCTTC
CASSYDRVYGYTF
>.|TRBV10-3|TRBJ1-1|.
TGTGCCTCTGGGGGGGCTCTTAGGAACACTGAAGCTTTCTTT
CASGGALRNTEAFF
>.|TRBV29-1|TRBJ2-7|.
TGCAGCGCGACAAGAGGGTGGGAGCAGTACTTC
CSATRGWEQYF
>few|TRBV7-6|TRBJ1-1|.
TGTGCCAGCAGCTTCCCAGGGCCTGAAGCTTTCTTT
CASSFPGPEAFF
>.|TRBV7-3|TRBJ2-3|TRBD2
TGTGCCAGCAGTCTAGCGGGGGTCACAGATACGCAGTATTTT
CASSLAGVTDTQYF
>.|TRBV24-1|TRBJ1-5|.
TGTGCCACCAGCAGGGGAGCGAACCAGCCCCAGCATTTT
CATSRGANQPQHF
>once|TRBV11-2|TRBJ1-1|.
TGTGCCAGCAGCTTGACGACAGGGAACACTGAAGCTTTCTTT
CASSLTTGNTEAFF
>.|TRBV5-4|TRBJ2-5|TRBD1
TGTGCCAGCAGCTTGGACAGGGGCGAGACCCAGTACTTC
CASSLDRGETQYF
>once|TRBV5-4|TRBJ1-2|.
TGTGCCAGCAGCTTTCAGGGGTGGGATGGCTACACCTTC
CASSFQGWDGYTF
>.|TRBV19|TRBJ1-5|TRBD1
TGTGCCAGTCACCGGACAGGGGGCGAAGGTCAGCCCCAGCATTTT
CASHRTGGEGQPQHF
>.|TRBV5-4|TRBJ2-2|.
TGTGCCAGCAGCTTGCTGCAGGGGTTGGACACCGGGGAGCTGTTTTTT
CASSLLQGLDTGELFF
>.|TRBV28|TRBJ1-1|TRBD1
TGTGCCAGCAGCGACAGGGTGAAACGGAACACTGAAGCTTTCTTT
CASSDRVKRNTEAFF
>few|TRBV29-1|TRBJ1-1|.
TGCAGCGCCGTGCCAGATACTGAAGCTTTCTTT
CSAVPDTEAFF
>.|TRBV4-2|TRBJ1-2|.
TGTGCCAGCAGCCAAGATGGGCAGCCGAACTATGGCTACACCTTC
CASSQDGQPNYGYTF
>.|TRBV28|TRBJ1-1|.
TGTGCCAGCATCACTCCGGGGGGCAGTGGTGAAGCTTTCTTT
CASITPGGSGEAFF
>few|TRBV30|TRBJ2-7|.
TGTGCCTGGAAGAGCGGTAGCTCCTACGAGCAGTACTTC
CAWKSGSSYEQYF